These 32 T cell receptor beta chains originate from one sample sequenced in a study of T cell changes during pregnancy in multiple sclerosis. Measured with immunoSEQ multiplex PCR; TCRdb has only the in-frame clones, and not every one. The sample holds some 37,000 clones, 92% seen once. The sample here was CD4+ T cells from peripheral blood mononuclear cells, taken before pregnancy. The receptors derive from a female donor with multiple sclerosis, enrolled in a pregnancy study.

The chain has TRBV18 and TRBJ2-5; 12 bases agree with TRBD2. The V and J ends lost 2 bases and 5 bases, in that order; junction bases with no gene match: 0. The germline V gene encodes CDR1 KGHSH and CDR2 LQKENI. CDR3 length: 14 residues. CDR3 bases: TGTGCCAGCTCACCAGGGACTAGCGGGGAGACCCAGTACTTC. Translation gives CASSPGTSGETQYF.

This clone was seen only once. The CDR3 reads CASSLFGTGVVVRASSNQPQHF. In DNA, the CDR3 is TGTGCCAGCAGTTTATTTGGGACGGGGGTCGTCGTCAGGGCAAGTAGCAATCAGCCCCAGCATTTT. The chain carries TRBV28 and TRBJ1-5; the D gene is possibly TRBD1 (5 bases). This CDR3 is 22 amino acids long. Trimming took off 1 base at V and 0 bases at J, with 28 bases between the two ends. Germline CDR1 MDHEN, CDR2 SYDVKM.

The genes are TRBV29-1 and TRBJ2-1, with 8 bases matching TRBD2. The ends lost 3 bases at V and 0 bases at J; junction bases unmatched: 4. The V gene's germline CDR1 is SQVTM and CDR2 ANQGSEA. There are 15 residues in the CDR3. CDR3 DNA: TGCAGCGTTGATTCCGGGAGGGGCTCCTACAATGAGCAGTTCTTC. It specifies CSVDSGRGSYNEQFF.

The CDR3 DNA is TGTGCCAGCACCATTGAGTCTAGCGGGAGTTGGGGCTACGAGCAGTACTTC. Translated, it gives CASTIESSGSWGYEQYF. The V and J genes are TRBV28 and TRBJ2-7, with 10 bases matching TRBD2. The CDR3 consists of 17 residues. Germline values: CDR1 MDHEN, CDR2 SYDVKM. V lost 7 bases to trimming and J lost 3 bases; unmatched junction nucleotides: 15.

The chain joins TRBV4-2 to TRBJ2-3, with D unclear. This CDR3 is built from 16 residues. V was trimmed by 1 base and J by 6 bases, leaving 17 bases between them. Germline V gene lookup returns CDR1 LGHNA and CDR2 YNFKEQ. The CDR3 here is CASSQGESPKTDTQYF. CDR3 nucleotides: TGTGCCAGCAGCCAAGGCGAGAGTCCCAAAACGGATACGCAGTATTTT.

CDR3 bases: TGTGCCATCAGAGAACTCCGGAACACTGAAGCTTTCTTT. It is translated as CAIRELRNTEAFF. The chain links TRBV10-3 to TRBJ1-1; D not certain. This CDR3 region has 13 residues. V shed 6 bases and J shed 1 base, with 9 bases lying between them. CDR1 and CDR2 from the germline V gene are ENHRY and SYGVKD.

The V gene is TRBV28, the J gene TRBJ1-2; tentative D call: TRBD1 (5 bases). The V end lost 7 bases, the J end lost 0 bases, and 12 bases lay between the germline ends. The CDR3 runs to 14 residues. Germline V CDR1 and CDR2: MDHEN, SYDVKM. CDR3 sequence: CASNGRVANYGYTF. Written as DNA, the CDR3 is TGTGCCAGCAATGGCAGGGTCGCTAACTATGGCTACACCTTC.

This clone showed up just once. J is TRBJ2-7 and V is TRBV5-4; 7 positions agree with TRBD2. Per the germline V gene, CDR1 is SGHNT and CDR2 is YYREEE (reference sequence). The V gene end was trimmed by 0 bases and the J gene end by 2 bases; junction bases not matched to a gene: 11. This CDR3 region has 17 residues. CDR3 DNA: TGTGCCAGCAGCTTGGAACCTGAGGGAGGGCCGGCCTACGAGCAGTACTTC. Its translation: CASSLEPEGGPAYEQYF.

The V gene is TRBV11-1, the J gene TRBJ2-7, with 11 bases matching TRBD2. This CDR3 has 15 residues. Germline V lookup: CDR1 SGHAT, CDR2 FQDESV (reference sequence). J gave up 4 bases and V 2 bases, and 4 bases lay outside the gene matches. The DNA for the CDR3 is TGTGCCAGCAGCTTACAGGCTAGCGGGAGGTACGAGCAGTACTTC. Translated, it gives CASSLQASGRYEQYF.

The chain combines TRBV11-2 with TRBJ1-3, with a weak D call TRBD1 (6 bases). This CDR3 is built from 14 residues. Germline V CDR1 and CDR2: SGHAT, FQNNGV. V was shortened by 1 base and J by 5 bases, with 9 bases between the two germline ends. The CDR3 DNA follows: TGTGCCAGCAGCTTAGTTTGGGACAGAAACACCATATATTTT. This sequence encodes CASSLVWDRNTIYF.

The V call is TRBV7-9, the J call TRBJ1-2; 7 nucleotides agree with TRBD1. J was trimmed by 6 bases and V by 0 bases; bases with no gene match: 4. Germline assignment: CDR1 SEHNR and CDR2 FQNEAQ (reference sequence). CDR3 size: 14 residues. The CDR3 region is CASSLAYQGDGYTF. DNA of the CDR3: TGTGCCAGCAGCTTAGCGTACCAGGGGGATGGCTACACCTTC.

The genes are TRBV9 and TRBJ2-7; no firm D call. Deletions cut 2 bases from V and 4 bases from J, with 16 bases between. Germline-derived CDR1 and CDR2 are SGDLS and YYNGEE. The CDR3 has 15 residues. CDR3 region: CASSVDLESPYEQYF. The CDR3 nucleotides read TGTGCCAGCAGCGTGGATCTAGAGTCCCCGTACGAGCAGTACTTC.

This chain joins TRBV7-6 and TRBJ2-5; a possible D gene is TRBD2 (7 bases). Between the trimmed V and J ends, which lost 5 bases and 1 base, there was a span of 23 bases. The germline gives CDR1 SGHVS, CDR2 FNYEAQ. The CDR3 contains 18 residues. The CDR3 is CASSPSGGFIFIQETQYF. The CDR3 nucleotides read TGTGCCAGCAGCCCGTCGGGGGGCTTCATCTTCATCCAAGAGACCCAGTACTTC.

The chain combines TRBV2 with TRBJ1-2, with 10 bases matching TRBD1. The germline V gene encodes CDR1 SNHLY and CDR2 FYNNEI. The V segment lost 8 bases and the J segment 6 bases; nucleotides outside the gene matches: 12. CDR3 size: 15 residues. For the CDR3, the DNA is TGTGCCAGCCGCGCGACAGGGGGCAACAGTCATGGCTACACCTTC. As protein: CASRATGGNSHGYTF. The full variable domain, its missing parts supplied by reference TRBV2 and TRBJ1-2, is EPEVTQTPSHQVTQMGQEVILRCVPISNHLYFYWYRQILGQKVEFLVSFYNNEISEKSEIFDDQFSVERPDGSNFTLKIRSTKLEDSAMYFCASRATGGNSHGYTFGSGTRLTVV.

The chain uses TRBV9 and TRBJ2-3, with 9 nucleotides matching TRBD2. V shed 3 bases and J 5 bases; nucleotides not matched to a gene: 7. The germline gives CDR1 SGDLS, CDR2 YYNGEE. The CDR3 sequence is 15 residues long. The CDR3 bases are TGTGCCAGCAGCGGGGTAGCGGGGGTAAGAGATACGCAGTATTTT. It encodes CASSGVAGVRDTQYF.

V usage is TRBV10-3 and J usage is TRBJ2-3; 8 bases are shared with TRBD2. The V segment lost 6 bases and the J segment 4 bases; nucleotides outside the gene matches: 3. The CDR3 sequence is 13 residues long. Per the germline V gene, CDR1 is ENHRY and CDR2 is SYGVKD. DNA for the CDR3: TGTGCCATCAGAGAGACTAGCGCAGATACGCAGTATTTT. As protein: CAIRETSADTQYF.

A single count supports this clone. The chain employs TRBV7-2 and TRBJ1-2, with TRBD1 matching 12 bases. The V and J ends lost 3 bases and 7 bases, in that order; junction bases with no gene match: 6. This CDR3 comprises 15 residues. Germline values: CDR1 SGHTA, CDR2 FQGNSA. CDR3 coding DNA: TGTGCCAGCAGCTTGGGGACAGGGGGCGTCCTTGGCTACACCTTC. Translation gives CASSLGTGGVLGYTF.

This clone has only a few counts. J is TRBJ1-5 and V is TRBV13, with 8 bases aligning to TRBD1. The junction had 5 bases not matched to a gene; V was cut back by 3 bases and J by 4 bases. Germline CDR1 PRHDT, CDR2 FYEKMQ (reference sequence). This CDR3 comprises 15 residues. CDR3: CASSFGTGRNQPQHF. The DNA for the CDR3 is TGTGCCAGCAGCTTCGGGACAGGTCGGAATCAGCCCCAGCATTTT. Full variable domain (rest looked up from reference TRBV13 and TRBJ1-5): AAGVIQSPRHLIKEKRETATLKCYPIPRHDTVYWYQQGPGQDPQFLISFYEKMQSDKGSIPDRFSAQQFSDYHSELNMSSLELGDSALYFCASSFGTGRNQPQHFGDGTRLSIL.

The chain recombines TRBV5-1 with TRBJ2-1, with D possibly being TRBD2 (6 bases). Germline loops: CDR1 SGHRS, CDR2 YFSETQ. The CDR3 has 14 amino acids. V lost 0 bases to trimming and J lost 8 bases, with 12 bases between them. The CDR3 sequence is CASSLARGDDEQFF. CDR3 DNA: TGCGCCAGCAGCTTGGCCCGCGGGGACGATGAGCAGTTCTTC.

This clone appeared a few times. The chain carries TRBV6-1 and TRBJ1-2; D is uncertain. V lost 2 bases to trimming and J lost 1 base, with 2 bases between them. This CDR3 is built from 12 residues. Looked up from germline, CDR1 is MNHNS and CDR2 is SASEGT. The CDR3 loop reads CASSERNYGYTF. The CDR3 nucleotides read TGTGCCAGCAGTGAACGTAACTATGGCTACACCTTC.

This chain connects TRBV5-1 to TRBJ1-4; no reliable D call. Trimming pared 1 base from V and 7 bases from J, leaving 14 bases between. Per germline, CDR1 SGHRS and CDR2 YFSETQ. The CDR3 loop spans 15 amino acids. The chain's CDR3 is CASSLTGDVREKLFF. CDR3 nucleotide sequence: TGCGCCAGCAGCTTGACTGGAGACGTACGTGAAAAACTGTTTTTT. Together with reference TRBV5-1 and TRBJ1-4, the CDR3 gives the full variable domain: KAGVTQTPRYLIKTRGQQVTLSCSPISGHRSVSWYQQTPGQGLQFLFEYFSETQRNKGNFPGRFSGRQFSNSRSEMNVSTLELGDSALYLCASSLTGDVREKLFFGSGTQLSVL.

This chain joins TRBV5-6 and TRBJ2-1, with unresolved D. Per the germline V gene, CDR1 is SGHDT and CDR2 is YYEEEE. There are 14 residues in the CDR3. Trimming removed 2 bases at V and 5 bases at J, with 11 bases between. This CDR3 is CASSFGFDDNEQFF. CDR3 in DNA: TGTGCCAGCAGCTTCGGGTTTGACGACAATGAGCAGTTCTTC.

The chain is built from TRBV30 and TRBJ2-5, with TRBD1 matching over 9 bases. There are 14 residues in the CDR3. V shed 4 bases, J shed 4 bases, and the junction held 7 bases outside the gene matches. Germline CDR1 and CDR2: GTSNPN and SVGIG (reference sequence). CDR3 region: CAWNRGLTVETQYF. The CDR3 DNA is TGTGCCTGGAACAGGGGGCTTACGGTAGAGACCCAGTACTTC.

V and J are TRBV14 and TRBJ2-5; 7 bases match TRBD2. The length of the CDR3 is 14 residues. The V segment lost 3 bases and the J segment 2 bases; nucleotides outside the gene matches: 3. Germline V gives CDR1 SGHDN, CDR2 FVKESK. The CDR3 spells CASSQRDYQETQYF. CDR3 in DNA: TGTGCCAGCAGCCAGAGGGACTATCAAGAGACCCAGTACTTC.

This chain uses TRBV6-1 with TRBJ2-5; 9 bases match TRBD2. Germline-derived CDR1 and CDR2 are MNHNS and SASEGT. With 11 bases clipped from V and 4 bases from J, the junction kept 11 bases outside the gene matches. The CDR3 length is 14 residues. The CDR3 DNA reads as TGTGCCGGAGGGTTAGCGGGAGTATCAGAGACCCAGTACTTC. Its translation is CAGGLAGVSETQYF.

V and J are TRBV6-5 and TRBJ1-5; 10 nucleotides line up with TRBD1. Germline lookup yields CDR1 MNHEY and CDR2 SVGAGI. This CDR3 region has 15 residues. V gave up 5 bases and J gave up 7 bases; unmatched junction bases: 8. The CDR3 region is CASSRSGTGVQPQHF. The CDR3 DNA follows: TGTGCCAGCAGTCGGTCCGGGACAGGGGTCCAGCCCCAGCATTTT.

The chain joins TRBV10-3 to TRBJ2-5; 9 nucleotides match TRBD1. Germline V gives CDR1 ENHRY, CDR2 SYGVKD. Trimming cost V 8 bases and J 3 bases; bases outside gene matches: 4. The CDR3 has 13 residues. CDR3 DNA sequence: TGTGCCATCCAAGGGACAGGGAAAGAGACCCAGTACTTC. This codes for CAIQGTGKETQYF.

The V gene is TRBV5-1, the J gene TRBJ1-1; D is unclear. CDR1 SGHRS and CDR2 YFSETQ come from the germline V gene. V shed 1 base and J shed 1 base, with 14 bases lying between them. There are 16 residues in the CDR3. This chain's CDR3 is CASSLSRNPWNTEAFF. The CDR3 bases are TGCGCCAGCAGCTTGTCGAGGAATCCTTGGAACACTGAAGCTTTCTTT.

V and J are TRBV9 and TRBJ1-4; TRBD1 agrees at 10 bases. Germline V lookup: CDR1 SGDLS, CDR2 YYNGEE. The ends lost 3 bases at V and 8 bases at J; junction bases unmatched: 4. CDR3 length: 14 residues. CDR3 bases: TGTGCCAGCAGCGCGACAGGGGGCTTCGAAAAACTGTTTTTT. Its protein product is CASSATGGFEKLFF.

The J gene is TRBJ2-1, the V gene TRBV5-8; 9 bases are shared with TRBD1. V dropped 2 bases and J dropped 5; count of bases not matched to a gene: 5. CDR3 size: 15 residues. Germline V gives CDR1 SGHTS, CDR2 YDEGEE. In DNA, the CDR3 is TGTGCCAGCAGCTTTTCAGGGACAGGGCACAATGAGCAGTTCTTC. Translated, it gives CASSFSGTGHNEQFF.

This chain links TRBV18 with TRBJ2-1; D gene ambiguous. The ends were cut back, 3 bases at V and 3 bases at J, with 12 bases in the middle. The CDR3 is 15 amino acids. Germline V gene data show CDR1 as KGHSH and CDR2 as LQKENI. CDR3 nucleotide sequence: TGTGCCAGCTCACCCGATAACAGTCTCTACAATGAGCAGTTCTTC. Protein product: CASSPDNSLYNEQFF.

The CDR3 protein is CASSYYQDSSYEQYF. CDR3 bases: TGTGCCAGCAGTTACTATCAGGACAGCTCCTACGAGCAGTACTTC. The chain carries TRBV6-6 and TRBJ2-7; TRBD1 is a possible D gene (6 bases). Germline assignment: CDR1 MNHNY and CDR2 SVGAGI (reference sequence). This CDR3 has 15 residues. Trimming took 1 base from V and 0 from J, leaving 10 bases between them.